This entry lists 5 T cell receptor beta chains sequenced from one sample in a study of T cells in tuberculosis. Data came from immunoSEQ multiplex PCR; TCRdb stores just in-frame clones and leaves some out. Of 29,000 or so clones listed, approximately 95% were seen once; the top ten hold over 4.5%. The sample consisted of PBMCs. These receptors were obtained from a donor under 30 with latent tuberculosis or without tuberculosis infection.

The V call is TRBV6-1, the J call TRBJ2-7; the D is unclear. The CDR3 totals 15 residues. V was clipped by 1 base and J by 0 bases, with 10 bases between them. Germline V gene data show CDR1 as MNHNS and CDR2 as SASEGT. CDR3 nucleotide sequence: TGTGCCAGCAGTGAAGGGGCTACGAGCTCCTACGAGCAGTACTTC. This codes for CASSEGATSSYEQYF.

The CDR3 nucleotides read TGTGCCAGCAGCTTGGTAACAGGGGTCGAAGAGACCCAGTACTTC. It translates to CASSLVTGVEETQYF. The chain is built from TRBV7-9 and TRBJ2-5, with 7 bases fitting TRBD1. Germline CDR1 and CDR2: SEHNR and FQNEAQ (reference sequence). There are 15 residues in the CDR3. Trimming removed 3 bases from V and 3 bases from J; junction bases left unmatched: 7. The full variable domain, rest sourced from reference TRBV7-9 and TRBJ2-5, is DTGVSQNPRHKITKRGQNVTFRCDPISEHNRLYWYRQTLGQGPEFLTYFQNEAQLEKSRLLSDRFSAERPKGSFSTLEIQRTEQGDSAMYLCASSLVTGVEETQYFGPGTRLLVL.

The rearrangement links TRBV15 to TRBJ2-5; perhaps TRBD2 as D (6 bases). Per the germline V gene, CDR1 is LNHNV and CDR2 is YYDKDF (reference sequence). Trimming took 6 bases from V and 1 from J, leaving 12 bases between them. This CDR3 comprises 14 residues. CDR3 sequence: CATRVGGAQETQYF. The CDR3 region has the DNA TGTGCCACCAGAGTAGGCGGGGCCCAAGAGACCCAGTACTTC. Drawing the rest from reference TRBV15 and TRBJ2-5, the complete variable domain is DAMVIQNPRYQVTQFGKPVTLSCSQTLNHNVMYWYQQKSSQAPKLLFHYYDKDFNNEADTPDNFQSRRPNTSFCFLDIRSPGLGDTAMYLCATRVGGAQETQYFGPGTRLLVL.

CDR3 region: CASSEGGAPDTQYF. In DNA form, the CDR3 reads TGTGCCAGCAGTGAGGGAGGAGCACCAGATACGCAGTATTTT. The chain uses TRBV6-1 and TRBJ2-3; a weak D match, TRBD2 (6 bases). The V end lost 3 bases, the J end lost 4 bases, and 11 bases lay between the germline ends. CDR3 length: 14 residues. Germline V lookup: CDR1 MNHNS, CDR2 SASEGT.

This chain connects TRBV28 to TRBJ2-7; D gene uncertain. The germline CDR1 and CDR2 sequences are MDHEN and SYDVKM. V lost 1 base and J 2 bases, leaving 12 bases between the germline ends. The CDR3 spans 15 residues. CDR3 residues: CASSLFRPRTYEQYF. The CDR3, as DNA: TGTGCCAGCAGTTTATTCCGTCCGAGAACCTACGAGCAGTACTTC.